The sequence of this T cell receptor (beta chain) was determined in a study of blood T cell repertoires in COVID-19 (dated by TCRdb to the early 2020s). About the study as a whole: Samples from collaborators originated in the United States, Italy and Spain and spanned both the acute and convalescent phases of COVID-19. The samples were drawn from the first 160 participants of the ongoing ImmuneRACE study and from roughly 1,300 subjects provided by 6 global collaborators. The repertoires were released in a freely available public database intended as a resource for research on the immune response to SARS-CoV-2. Deeply sampled blood TCRbeta repertoires from subjects exposed to, actively infected with, or recovered from COVID-19 were included in the dataset. Where HLA class I and class II types were available, the types were taken from metadata supplied by the sample provider, not from assay-based typing. The prospective study material was composed of cDNA or gDNA derived from T cells, B-cell-depleted T cells, or PBMCs. A de-identified subject ID, COVID-19 status, age in years and sex were almost always included in the sample metadata. The investigation overall reported the following: Clinical and demographic metadata were provided uncurated, with the amount varying by source and participant.

Collaborating institutions collected whole blood in K2EDTA tubes following their own protocols. For TCRbeta analysis, collaborator samples were shipped as frozen whole blood, as isolated PBMCs, or as DNA extracted from either sample type. Via the germline V gene, CDR1 is KGHDR and CDR2 SFDVKD. From the cysteine up to the phenylalanine, the CDR3 has a length of 16 residues. Left in the record is the CDR3 DNA by itself, 48 bases read in frame from the first base. Clipping removes 1 base from V and 2 bases from J, with 3 as the unmatched junction base count. The immunoSEQ Assay, a bias-controlled multiplex PCR, was used to amplify TCRbeta CDR3 regions from genomic DNA. Per the original workflow: Nucleated cell counts per sample were estimated from amplification of reference gene primers within the assay. Sequence reads were collapsed and filtered to measure the absolute abundance of every unique TCRbeta CDR3 rearrangement. Productive Simpson clonality was computed per sample as the square root of Simpson's diversity index over productive rearrangements. TCRdb took over this immuneACCESS table, retaining in-frame rearrangements with V and J assigned. Such tables are incomplete; in checked studies, under half of the missing clones stem from an unresolved V gene, and the remainder is unexplained. V and J calls plus clone size are reproduced from that table; the DNA served to infer D and trimming. Counted in this sample were 60,000 to 75,000 clones; around 83% of them appeared once. The top ten hold approximately 35% of the sample.

As regards this clone: Its antigen target is currently unknown. Base qualities were left out, and no much larger clone turns up one base away.

The chain couples TRBV24-1 to TRBJ2-3, and 9 junction bases match TRBD1. Material for sequencing was peripheral blood. This receptor was identified in a woman aged 80 or older with active or convalescent COVID-19. The CDR3: CATSDLGDRATDTQYF. The sequenced DNA: TGTGCCACCAGTGATTTAGGGGACAGGGCCACAGATACGCAGTATTTT.